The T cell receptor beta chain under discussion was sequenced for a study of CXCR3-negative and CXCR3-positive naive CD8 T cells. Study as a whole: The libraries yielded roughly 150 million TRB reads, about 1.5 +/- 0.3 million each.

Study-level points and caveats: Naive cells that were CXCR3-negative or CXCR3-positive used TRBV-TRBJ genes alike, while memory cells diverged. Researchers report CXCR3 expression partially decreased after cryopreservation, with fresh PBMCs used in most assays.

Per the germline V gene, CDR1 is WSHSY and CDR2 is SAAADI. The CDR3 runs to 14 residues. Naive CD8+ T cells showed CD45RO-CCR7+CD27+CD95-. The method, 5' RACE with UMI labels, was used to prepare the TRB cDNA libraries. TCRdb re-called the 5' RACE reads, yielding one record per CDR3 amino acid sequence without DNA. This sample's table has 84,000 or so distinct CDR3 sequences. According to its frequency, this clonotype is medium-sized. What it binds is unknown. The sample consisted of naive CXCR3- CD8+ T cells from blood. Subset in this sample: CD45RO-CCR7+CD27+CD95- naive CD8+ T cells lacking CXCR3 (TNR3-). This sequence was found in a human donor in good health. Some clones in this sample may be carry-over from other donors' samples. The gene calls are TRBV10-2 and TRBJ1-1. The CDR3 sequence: CASSEDYMNTEAFF.